This TCR beta chain was obtained from a study of cytomegalovirus exposure and HLA in healthy donors. Study-level results: The study flagged around 160 TCR beta chains as cytomegalovirus-associated.

Notes on this clone: Its antigen is currently unknown.

The study ran its PCR with 60 Vbeta and 13 Jbeta primers. TCRdb's copy holds only in-frame clones and misses some; the assay was immunoSEQ multiplex PCR. The profile covers more than 150,000 clones, with 80% to 90% appearing a single time and about 9.3% taken by the ten largest. Trimming left V 6 bases short and J 4 bases short, with 21 bases between. Germline V lookup: CDR1 MNHEY, CDR2 SMNVEV (reference sequence). CDR3 length: 16 residues. Sequenced material: PBMCs. The sequence was obtained from a man in his late teens or twenties in good health and CMV-seropositive. The chain is built from TRBV27 and TRBJ1-2; a possible D gene is TRBD1 (6 bases). The DNA of the CDR3 is TGTGCCAGCAGCTCCACTAGGGGGGGGTTTTTCTATGGCTACACCTTC. Amino acid sequence: CASSSTRGGFFYGYTF.